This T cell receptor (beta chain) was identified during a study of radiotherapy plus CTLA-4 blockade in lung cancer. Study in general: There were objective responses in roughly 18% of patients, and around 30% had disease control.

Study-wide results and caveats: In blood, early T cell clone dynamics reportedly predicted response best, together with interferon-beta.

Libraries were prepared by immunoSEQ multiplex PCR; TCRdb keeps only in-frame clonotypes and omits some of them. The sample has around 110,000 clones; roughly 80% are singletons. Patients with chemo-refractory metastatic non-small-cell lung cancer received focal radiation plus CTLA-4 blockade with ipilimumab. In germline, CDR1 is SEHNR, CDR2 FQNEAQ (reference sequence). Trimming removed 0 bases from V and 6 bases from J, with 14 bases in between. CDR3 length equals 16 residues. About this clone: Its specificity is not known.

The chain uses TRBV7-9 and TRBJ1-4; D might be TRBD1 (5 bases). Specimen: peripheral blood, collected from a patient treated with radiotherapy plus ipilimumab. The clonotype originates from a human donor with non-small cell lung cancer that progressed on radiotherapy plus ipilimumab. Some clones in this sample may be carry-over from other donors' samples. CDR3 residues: CASSLAFGRVDEKLFF. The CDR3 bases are TGTGCCAGCAGCTTAGCGTTTGGCAGGGTAGATGAAAAACTGTTTTTT. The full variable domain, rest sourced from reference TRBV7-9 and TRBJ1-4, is DTGVSQNPRHKITKRGQNVTFRCDPISEHNRLYWYRQTLGQGPEFLTYFQNEAQLEKSRLLSDRFSAERPKGSFSTLEIQRTEQGDSAMYLCASSLAFGRVDEKLFFGSGTQLSVL.